This T cell receptor beta chain came from a study of shared clonotypes between healthy human individuals. Germline assignment: CDR1 SNHLY and CDR2 FYNNEI. J lost 7 bases, V lost 6 bases, and 3 bases had no gene match. The CDR3 extends over 12 amino acids. The naive CD8 fraction comprised CD45RO-negative cells positively selected for CCR7 and excluded terminally differentiated effector memory CD45RA+ cells. Sequencing used immunoSEQ multiplex PCR; TCRdb keeps in-frame clones, though not all of them. This table holds about 820,000 clones, about 91% found once. This clone has a single count. This CDR3 is also generated by other DNA sequences in the sample.

This TCR was recovered from a man aged 30 to 39 in good health. V is TRBV2 and J is TRBJ2-1, with TRBD2 identical over 7 bases. Material: naive CD8+ T cells sorted from blood. CDR3 in amino acids: CASRGGRNEQFF. DNA for the CDR3: TGTGCCAGCAGGGGGGGGAGGAATGAGCAGTTCTTC.